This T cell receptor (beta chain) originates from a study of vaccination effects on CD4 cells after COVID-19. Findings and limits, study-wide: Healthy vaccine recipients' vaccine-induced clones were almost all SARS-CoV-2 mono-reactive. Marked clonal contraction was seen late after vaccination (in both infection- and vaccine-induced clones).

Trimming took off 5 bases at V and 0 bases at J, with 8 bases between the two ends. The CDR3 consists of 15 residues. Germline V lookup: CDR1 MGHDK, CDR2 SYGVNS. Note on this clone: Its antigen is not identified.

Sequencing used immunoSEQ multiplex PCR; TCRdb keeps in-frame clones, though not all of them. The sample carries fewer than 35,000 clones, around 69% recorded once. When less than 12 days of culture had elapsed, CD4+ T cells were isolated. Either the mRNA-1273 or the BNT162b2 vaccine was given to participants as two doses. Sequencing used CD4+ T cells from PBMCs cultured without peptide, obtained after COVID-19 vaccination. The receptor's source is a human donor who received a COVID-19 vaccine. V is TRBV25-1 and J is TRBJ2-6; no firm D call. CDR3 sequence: CASSKSSSGANVLTF. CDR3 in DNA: TGTGCCAGCAGTAAGAGTTCCTCTGGGGCCAACGTCCTGACTTTC.